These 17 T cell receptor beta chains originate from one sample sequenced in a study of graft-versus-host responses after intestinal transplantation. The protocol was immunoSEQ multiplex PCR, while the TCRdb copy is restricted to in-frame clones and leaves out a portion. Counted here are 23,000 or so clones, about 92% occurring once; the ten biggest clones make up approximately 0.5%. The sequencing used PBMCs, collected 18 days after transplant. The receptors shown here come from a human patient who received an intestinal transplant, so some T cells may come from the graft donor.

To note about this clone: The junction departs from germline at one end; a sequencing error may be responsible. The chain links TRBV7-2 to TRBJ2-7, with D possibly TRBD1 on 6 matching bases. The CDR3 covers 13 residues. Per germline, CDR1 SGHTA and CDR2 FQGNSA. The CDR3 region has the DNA TGTGCCAGCAGCTTAGACAGGGAAGGTAAAATTGACTTC. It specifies CASSLDREGKIDF.

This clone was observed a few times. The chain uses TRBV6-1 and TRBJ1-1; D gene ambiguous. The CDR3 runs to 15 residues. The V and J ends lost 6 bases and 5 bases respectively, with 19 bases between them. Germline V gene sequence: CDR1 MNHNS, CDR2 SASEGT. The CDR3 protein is CASSPATGPGTEAFF. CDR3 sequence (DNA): TGTGCCAGCAGCCCCGCCACGGGCCCGGGGACTGAAGCTTTCTTT.

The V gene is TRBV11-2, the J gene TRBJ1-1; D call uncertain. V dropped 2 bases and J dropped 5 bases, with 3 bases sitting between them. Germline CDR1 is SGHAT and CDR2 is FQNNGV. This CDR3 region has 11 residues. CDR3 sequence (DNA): TGTGCCAGCAGCTTATTGACTGAAGCTTTCTTT. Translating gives CASSLLTEAFF.

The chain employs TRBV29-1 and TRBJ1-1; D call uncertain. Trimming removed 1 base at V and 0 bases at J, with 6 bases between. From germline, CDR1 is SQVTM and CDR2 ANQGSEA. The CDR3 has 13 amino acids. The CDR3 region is CSVEGVMNTEAFF. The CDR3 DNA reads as TGCAGCGTTGAAGGGGTAATGAACACTGAAGCTTTCTTT.

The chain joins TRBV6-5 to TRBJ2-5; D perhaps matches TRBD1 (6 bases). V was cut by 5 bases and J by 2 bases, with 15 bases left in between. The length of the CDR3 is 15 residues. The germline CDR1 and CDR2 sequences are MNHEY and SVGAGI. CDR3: CASSALPGHQETQYF. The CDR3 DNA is TGTGCCAGCAGTGCGCTACCGGGACATCAAGAGACCCAGTACTTC.

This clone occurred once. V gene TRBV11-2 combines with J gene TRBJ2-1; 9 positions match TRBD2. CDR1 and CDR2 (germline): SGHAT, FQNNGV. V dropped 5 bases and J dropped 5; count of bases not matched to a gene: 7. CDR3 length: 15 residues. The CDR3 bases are TGTGCCAGCAGCCGGCGGGGGGGCCGTGACAATGAGCAGTTCTTC. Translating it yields CASSRRGGRDNEQFF.

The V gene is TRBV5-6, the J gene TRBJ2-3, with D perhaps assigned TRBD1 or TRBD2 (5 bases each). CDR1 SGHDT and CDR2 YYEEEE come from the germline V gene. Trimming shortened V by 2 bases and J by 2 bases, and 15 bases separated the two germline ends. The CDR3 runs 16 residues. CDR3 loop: CASSLAGSGTTDTQYF. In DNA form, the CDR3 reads TGTGCCAGCAGCTTAGCAGGGTCGGGGACCACAGATACGCAGTATTTT.

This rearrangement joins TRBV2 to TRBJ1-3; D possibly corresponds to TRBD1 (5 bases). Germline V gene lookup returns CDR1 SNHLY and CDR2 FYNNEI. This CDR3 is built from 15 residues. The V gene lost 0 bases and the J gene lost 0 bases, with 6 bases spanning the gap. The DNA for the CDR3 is TGTGCCAGCAGTGAAGCGACAGACTCTGGAAACACCATATATTTT. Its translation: CASSEATDSGNTIYF.

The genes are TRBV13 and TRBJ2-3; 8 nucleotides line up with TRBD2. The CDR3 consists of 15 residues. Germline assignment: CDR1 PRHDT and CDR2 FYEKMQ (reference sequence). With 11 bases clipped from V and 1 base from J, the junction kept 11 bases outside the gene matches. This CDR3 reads CASGASGFGTDTQYF. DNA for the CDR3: TGTGCCTCCGGGGCTAGCGGGTTTGGCACAGATACGCAGTATTTT.

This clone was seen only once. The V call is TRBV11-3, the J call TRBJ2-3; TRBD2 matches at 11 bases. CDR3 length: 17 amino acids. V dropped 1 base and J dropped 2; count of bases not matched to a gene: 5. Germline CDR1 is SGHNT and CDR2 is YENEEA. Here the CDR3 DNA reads TGTGCCAGCAGCTTAGCTGGTAGCGGGGGGGACACAGATACGCAGTATTTT. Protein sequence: CASSLAGSGGDTDTQYF.

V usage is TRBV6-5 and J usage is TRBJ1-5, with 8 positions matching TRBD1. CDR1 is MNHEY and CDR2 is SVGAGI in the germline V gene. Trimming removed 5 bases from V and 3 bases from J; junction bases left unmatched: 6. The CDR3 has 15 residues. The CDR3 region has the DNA TGTGCCAGCAGTAGGGGACAGGCCCCCAATCAGCCCCAGCATTTT. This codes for CASSRGQAPNQPQHF.

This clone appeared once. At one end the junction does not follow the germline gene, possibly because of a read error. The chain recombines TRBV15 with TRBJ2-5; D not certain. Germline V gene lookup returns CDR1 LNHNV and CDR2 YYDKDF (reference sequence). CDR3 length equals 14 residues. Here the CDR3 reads CATSRAPEQEAQYF. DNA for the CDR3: TGTGCCACCAGCAGAGCGCCTGAACAAGAGGCCCAGTACTTC.

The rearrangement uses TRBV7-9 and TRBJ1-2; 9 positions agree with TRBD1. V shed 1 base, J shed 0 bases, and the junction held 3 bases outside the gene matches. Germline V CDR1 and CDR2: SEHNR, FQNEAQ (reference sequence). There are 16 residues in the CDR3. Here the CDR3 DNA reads TGTGCCAGCAGCTTAGAGGGACAGGGAGCTAACTATGGCTACACCTTC. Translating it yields CASSLEGQGANYGYTF.

CDR3 bases: TGTGCCAGTAGTATCCCGCACAGGGGGCCGGGGGCAGATACGCAGTATTTT. As protein: CASSIPHRGPGADTQYF. This chain uses TRBV19 with TRBJ2-3; 9 bases agree with TRBD1. Unmatched junction bases numbered 11, after V lost 3 bases and J lost 4 bases. CDR1 is LNHDA and CDR2 is SQIVND in the germline V gene (reference sequence). The CDR3 consists of 17 residues.

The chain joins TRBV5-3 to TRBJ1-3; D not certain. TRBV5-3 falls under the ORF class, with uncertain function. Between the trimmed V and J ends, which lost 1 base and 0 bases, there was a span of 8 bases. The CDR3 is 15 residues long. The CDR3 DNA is TGTGCCAGAAGCTTGAGAGGGTTCTCTGGAAACACCATATATTTT. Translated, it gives CARSLRGFSGNTIYF.

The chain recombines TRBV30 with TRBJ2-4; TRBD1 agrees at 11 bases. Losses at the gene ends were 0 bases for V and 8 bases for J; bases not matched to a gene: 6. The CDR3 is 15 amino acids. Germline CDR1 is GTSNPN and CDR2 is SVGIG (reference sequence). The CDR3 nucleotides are TGTGCCTGGAGTGTAGGGACAGGGGGTGGGGACATTCAGTACTTC. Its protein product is CAWSVGTGGGDIQYF.

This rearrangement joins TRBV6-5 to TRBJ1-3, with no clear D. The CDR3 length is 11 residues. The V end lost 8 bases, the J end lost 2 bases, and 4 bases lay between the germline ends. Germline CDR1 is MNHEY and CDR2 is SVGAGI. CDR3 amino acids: CASAAGNTIYF. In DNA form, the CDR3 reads TGTGCCAGCGCGGCTGGAAACACCATATATTTT.